These T cell receptor beta chains were read from a single sample in a study of CD8 T cells in Susac syndrome. TCRdb itself ran the immunoSEQ multiplex PCR reads through MiXCR, one entry per CDR3 protein. Of 40,000 to 55,000 distinct CDR3 sequences detected, 93% appear once; the ten largest clones hold 0.4% to 0.65%. Sequenced: CD8+ T cells from PBMCs. The source of these receptors is a human donor with multiple sclerosis. The CDR3 runs from the conserved cysteine through the conserved F or W. Fields, in order: V gene, CDR3 protein.

TRBV20-1	CSARSLAEGYEQYF
TRBV5-1	CASSSGRLNTEAFF
TRBV3-1	CASSLWVNYGYTF
TRBV20-1	CSARDPTFITGELFF
TRBV29-1	CSVSAGGRENTEAFF
TRBV7-6	CASSERTGGAGQPQHF
TRBV27	CASSLFRSSYEQYF
TRBV20-1	CSAHGERGAYEQYF
TRBV7-2	CASSLDGTATYEQYF
TRBV12-5	CASGTGQVSYEQYF
TRBV6-1	CASSEGKTNEKLFF
TRBV28	CASSLWAGRNQPQHF
TRBV30	CAWSVQPGLGLDEQFF
TRBV12-3/TRBV12-4	CASNSGTGGRGRHF
TRBV20-1	CSARSGTGRETQYF
TRBV7-9	CASSLTPSYGYTF
TRBV20-1	CSATPTVKNTEAFF
TRBV21-1	CASNQQGEETQYF
TRBV20-1	CSARATELNEQYF
TRBV7-6	CASSPTQGTLSEQYF
TRBV10-3	CAISEGDQNAQTQYF
TRBV15	CATSRDTYNEAFF
TRBV6-1	CASSPVGNLGWANVLTF
TRBV12-3/TRBV12-4	CASSLAGASGAYEQYF
TRBV7-9	CASSLAIHRQREGYTF
TRBV14	CASSQDTGPYTF
TRBV27	CASSLSGEGNSPLHF
TRBV30	CARSRQGDTDTQYF
TRBV30	CAWRGVATTPSRANVLTF
TRBV7-6	CASSPVGIEQYF
TRBV20-1	CSAPGQGNEKLFF
TRBV30	CAWEGLSYGYTF
TRBV4-1	CASSHGQTGPAYEQYF
TRBV23-1	CASSRRQGPINYEQYF
TRBV13	CASSDGQGASGNTIYF
TRBV3-1	CASSRLTSGGRDEQFF
TRBV27	CASSPRDYYSETQYF
TRBV2	CASSEGQGYLVYTF
TRBV5-6	CASIDMGSSYNEQFF
TRBV27	CASSLSDTDLDGYTF
TRBV4-1	CASSQAPLLNTEAFF
TRBV7-3	CASSLSQYNEQFF
TRBV5-6	CASSSETTGVYEQYF
TRBV13	CASSLGGVGPYEQYF
TRBV11-2	CASSSGALGEQYF
TRBV2	CAIVGGRQNTEAFF
TRBV7-8	CASSLGGILGTQYF
TRBV6-5	CASSRLAGGSDTQYF
TRBV7-8	CASSVTGVSNTGELFF